This T cell receptor beta chain stems from a study of cytomegalovirus exposure and HLA in healthy donors (dated by TCRdb to 2016 to 2017). Turning to the overall study: According to an earlier analysis of 587 of the donors, about 180 million T cells yielded roughly 110 million unique TCR beta sequences and about 300 Gb of sequence data. HLA typing included class I and class II loci at four-digit resolution. A separate validation cohort of 100 to 150 different subjects was used in addition to the roughly 720-subject first cohort. Among the roughly 400 genotyped donors, approximately 76% belonged to the genetic ancestry cluster associated with self-reported Caucasian donors. To study patterns of TCR occurrence, a later analysis re-analyzed previously published TCR beta repertoires from 600 to 750 donors and added high-resolution HLA genotyping. The number of donors typed differed by locus, with about 629-630 for A, B, C, DRB1 and DQB1, over 500 for DQA1, nearly 610 for DPA1, and about 450 for DPB1. An earlier analysis of 500 to 650 of the donors applied high-throughput TCR beta sequencing to assess whether each TCR beta V gene segment acted as functional or pseudogenic. In the later analysis, no new phenotypic data were used to find candidate immune exposures; instead, reliance was placed on TCR beta sequences and their occurrence across donors. The study combined high-throughput TCR immunosequencing, statistical association of individual TCRs with disease status, and machine learning to predict cytomegalovirus infection status. The T cell repertoires of some 700 subjects were profiled by immunosequencing and related to cytomegalovirus serostatus. Donor age, sex, ethnicity and CMV serostatus were collected together with the repertoire data. Among around 400 genotyped donors of the cohort, an average of around 240,000 unique TCR beta nucleotide sequences was sequenced per donor, of which about 18% were non-productive. Four to six DR-DQ haplotypes were handled as single units for association and clustering, since linkage in the cohort was strong. About 330 gigabases of sequencing data and about 92 million unique TCR sequences made up an early release that covered around 640 HLA-typed donors. The study aimed to test whether signatures of past pathogen exposure could be identified by cataloging public T cell receptors. All discovery cohort repertoires had been generated on a single sequencing platform. In a later genetic analysis, genome-wide SNP genotypes for 398 of the 666 donors were used, and that subset was treated as a discovery cohort.

As encoded in the germline V gene, CDR1 is SGHRS while CDR2 is YFSETQ. Cut back by 0 bases and 5 bases, the V and J ends lie 14 bases apart. Inclusive of the bounding cysteine and phenylalanine, the CDR3 is 15 residues long. Here the CDR3 DNA is all that survives: 45 bases in frame from base 1. The cohort comprised some 680 healthy bone marrow donors. All cohort members were sampled while nominally healthy, although unrecorded immune exposures were likely present. The donor was CMV seropositive and was included in the group of 270 or so seropositive cohort members. A peripheral blood sample was provided by each donor, and peripheral blood mononuclear cells were used for TCR beta sequencing. The Qiagen DNeasy Blood Extraction Kit was used to extract genomic DNA from the blood cell samples. What the study reported, not specific to this receptor: A later analysis reported that several top co-occurrence clusters appeared linked to parvovirus B19, influenza, CMV and Epstein-Barr virus. A total of about 180 TCR beta chains were listed by the study as associated with cytomegalovirus. Sequencing depth was assumed to be roughly uniform across donors in the presence/absence analyses, though that assumption may not hold. A later analysis associated 15,000 or so TCR beta sequences with specific HLA alleles at a false discovery rate of 0.05. The authors suggested that the approach could potentially be extended to other disease states and immunological phenotypes. In an earlier analysis of approximately 590 of the donors, most TCR beta V segments appeared in productive rearrangements about 90% or about 30% of the time, broadly matching IMGT annotations. Across donors, most TCR sequences were observed very rarely, whereas some public TCRs were present in many individuals. Correlated functional status among segregating V segments might reflect linkage disequilibrium, but an unknown experimental factor could not be ruled out. The 87-base-pair reads could not distinguish some IMGT-functional V segments, including TRBV6-2 and TRBV6-3, so those segments were excluded. Because some donors lacked HLA typing at each locus, the association tests relied only on the typed subset. Most CMV-associated TCR beta chains appeared to be HLA-restricted in a later analysis, and the HLA associations seemed to be driven largely by CMV exposure. Assigning TCR associations to individual alleles was difficult when HLA alleles, especially DR and DQ, strongly co-occurred. Only TCR beta chains were sequenced in this cohort, and the absence of alpha or paired-chain data limited detectable features. A further reported finding was that TCR beta sequences accurately predicted the HLA-A and HLA-B alleles for most subjects in the first cohort. A cluster of highly shared sequence variants was judged likely to represent a technical artifact of the sequencing pipeline. Cytomegalovirus status was reported to be diagnosed by the classifier with high specificity and sensitivity in both the original and validation cohorts. A few of the identified cytomegalovirus-associated TCR beta chains were confirmed in vitro to be specific for cytomegalovirus antigens. CMV serostatus was the only immune exposure information available for the cohort. The earlier analysis of around 600 of the donors excluded some 16 rarely observed V segments, including chromosome 9 orphons, because counts were too low. In a later analysis, HLA-associated TCR beta chains showed more clonal expansion and lower generation probabilities than non-associated chains that were equally common. Compared with the approximately 710-donor mean, donors in an Asian-associated ancestry cluster had fewer N-insertions in productive TCRs, according to a later genetic analysis. In a later genetic analysis, a missense DCLRE1C variant was associated with V-gene and J-gene trimming of TCR beta chains, and the association was replicated in an independent cohort. In a later analysis, TCR association rates were found to vary across HLA loci, with the most associated TCRs seen for DRB1 alleles and the fewest for HLA-C alleles.

A word on this clone: Its antigen remains undetermined. Base qualities are not recorded, but no much larger clone differs from it by a single base.

Libraries came from the immunoSEQ multiplex PCR assay. For the multiplex PCR, a mixture combining 60 forward primers for TCR Vbeta segments and 13 reverse primers for TCR Jbeta segments was used. The CDR3 region of rearranged TCR beta genes was amplified from genomic DNA by a multiplex PCR assay. Amplified TCR beta libraries were sequenced as 87-base-pair reads on the Illumina HiSeq System. Under the source paper's analysis protocol: A later analysis counted some 80 million unique TCR beta chains across the 650 to 800 repertoires, and approximately 11 million of these chains were shared by at least two donors. To remove PCR and sequencing errors, raw reads were error-corrected and collapsed into unique sequences using a nearest-neighbor algorithm that merged closely related sequences. CDR3 sequences were aligned to IMGT reference sequences to assign V, D and J gene segments. For a sequence to be retained, a match of at least six nucleotides to both a V gene segment and a J gene segment was required. A rearrangement counted as productive if the CDR3 had no stop codons and remained in frame with V and J, and every other rearrangement counted as non-productive. Following IMGT convention, CDR3 was defined as the stretch from the second conserved V-encoded cysteine to the conserved J-encoded phenylalanine. The earlier analysis of 550 to 650 of the donors excluded any sequence lacking an unambiguous match to a single V gene segment. An earlier analysis of several hundred of the donors called V segments functional above 56.7% productive rearrangements and segregating when the between-donor standard deviation exceeded 5%. A statistical classification framework was built for diagnosing cytomegalovirus status from the catalog of TCR beta chain sequences. A later analysis assigned V and J genes by comparing TCR nucleotide sequences with IMGT/GENE-DB human TR gene sequences. The TCRdist pipeline was used in a later analysis to assign CDR3 sequences and most-parsimonious VDJ recombination scenarios. In a later analysis, every TCR beta chain was defined by the combination of its CDR3 amino acid sequence and its V-gene family, and reads without a unique V-gene family were dropped. As a way to deal with suspected cross-contamination and a sequencing artifact, a later analysis dropped hundreds of nucleotide sequences that were highly shared and had low generation probability. A later analysis calculated a clonal expansion index for each public chain from normalized within-repertoire ranks of inferred template counts. In a later analysis, generation probabilities were computed using a VDJ recombination model fitted to out-of-frame rearrangements, and the results were checked against IGoR. A later analysis scored TCR-TCR, TCR-HLA and TCR-CMV co-occurrence with hypergeometric tests, applying a repertoire-size bias correction to TCR pairs. A later analysis estimated false discovery rates by permuting HLA or CMV assignments 20 times. In a later analysis, co-occurring TCRs were grouped using DBSCAN, with TCRdist sequence similarity added in when clustering inside HLA-allele-positive subsets. Repertoires with fewer than 30,000 or more than 120,000 public chains, plus five repertoires with anomalous nucleotide sharing, were excluded from co-occurrence clustering. In its TCRdb copy, this immuneACCESS table keeps in-frame sequences only and misses some clones. Where compared with another copy, unresolved V genes explain less than half of these, and the others have no known cause. The V and J calls and the clone size are those of that table, but D and trimming were determined from the DNA. The sample records 150,000 to 200,000 clones, 65% to 80% of which are singletons. The ten most abundant clones make up roughly 4.5% of the sample.

Material for sequencing was PBMCs. This TCR was recovered from a man aged 18 to 29 in good health and CMV-seropositive. Rearrangement joined TRBV5-1 to TRBJ2-5; perhaps TRBD1 is the D gene, with 5 bases matching. The nucleotide sequence is given as TGCGCCAGCAGCTTGGAAGTCTCCAGGGCGGAGACCCAGTACTTC. This translates into CASSLEVSRAETQYF.